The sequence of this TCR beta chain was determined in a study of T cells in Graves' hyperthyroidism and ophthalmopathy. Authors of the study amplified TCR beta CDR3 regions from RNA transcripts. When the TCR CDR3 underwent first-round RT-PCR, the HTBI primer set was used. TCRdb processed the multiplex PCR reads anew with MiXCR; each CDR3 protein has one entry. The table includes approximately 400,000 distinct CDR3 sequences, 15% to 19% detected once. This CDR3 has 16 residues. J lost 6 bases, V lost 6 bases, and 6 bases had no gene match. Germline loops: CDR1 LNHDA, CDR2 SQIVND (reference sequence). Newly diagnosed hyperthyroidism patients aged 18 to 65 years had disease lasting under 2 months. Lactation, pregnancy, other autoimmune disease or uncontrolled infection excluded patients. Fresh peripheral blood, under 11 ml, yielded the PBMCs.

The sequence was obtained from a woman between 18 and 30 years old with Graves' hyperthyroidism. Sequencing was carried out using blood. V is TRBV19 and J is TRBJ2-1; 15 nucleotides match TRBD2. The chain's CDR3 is CASRGLAGGSLNEQFF. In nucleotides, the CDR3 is TGTGCCAGTAGAGGACTAGCGGGGGGGTCCCTCAATGAGCAGTTCTTC. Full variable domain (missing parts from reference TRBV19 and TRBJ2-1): DGGITQSPKYLFRKEGQNVTLSCEQNLNHDAMYWYRQDPGQGLRLIYYSQIVNDFQKGDIAEGYSVSREKKESFPLTVTSAQKNPTAFYLCASRGLAGGSLNEQFFGPGTRLTVL.